The rows below give T cell receptor beta chains drawn from one sample of a study of regulatory T cells in long-lasting Graves disease. TCRdb re-called the multiplex PCR reads through MiXCR, storing one row per CDR3 protein. The table lists hundreds of thousands of distinct CDR3 sequences, around 17% of them singletons. These data are also associated with another study on T cells in Graves' hyperthyroidism and ophthalmopathy.

Sequences were derived from peripheral blood mononuclear cells (PBMCs), sampled at new diagnosis, from a patient treated with antithyroid drugs. Source of these receptors: a woman in her twenties or thirties with Graves disease. Each CDR3 is given with its conserved first and last residue. A D gene is named only where the DNA matches it firmly. Clone size is shown for a subset of rows, as once, few, many or a class of expanded clone.

TRBV5-1,TRBJ2-3,-,TRBD2,CASGVPAGRADTQYF,TGCGCCAGCGGCGTACCAGCGGGGAGAGCAGATACGCAGTATTTT
TRBV24-1,TRBJ1-5,few,-,CATNTGNNQPQHF,TGTGCCACCAACACAGGGAACAATCAGCCCCAGCATTTT
TRBV9,TRBJ1-6,-,-,CASSAINSNPPLHF,TGTGCCAGCAGCGCTATAAACAGTAACCCACCCCTCCACTTT
TRBV19,TRBJ2-7,few,-,CASSNVGEWQYF,TGTGCCAGTAGTAACGTAGGGGAGTGGCAGTACTTC
TRBV20-1,TRBJ1-5,few,-,CSARDTRSNQPQHF,TGCAGTGCTAGGGATACTCGGAGCAATCAGCCCCAGCATTTT
TRBV19,TRBJ2-2,-,-,CASSRTEYTGELFF,TGTGCCAGTAGTAGGACAGAGTACACCGGGGAGCTGTTTTTT
TRBV28,TRBJ1-5,-,-,CARSLRGSLNESQHF,TGTGCCAGGAGTTTGCGGGGCAGTTTAAATGAGTCCCAGCATTTT
TRBV28,TRBJ1-1,many,-,CASSSSLGQGPEAFF,TGTGCCAGCAGTTCCAGCCTCGGGCAGGGACCTGAAGCTTTCTTT
TRBV28,TRBJ1-1,many,-,CASSYYYRQNTEAFF,TGTGCCAGCAGTTATTATTACCGACAAAACACTGAAGCTTTCTTT
TRBV27,TRBJ2-7,-,-,CASRIAFSAYEQYF,TGTGCCAGCCGAATAGCATTTTCCGCCTACGAGCAGTACTTC
TRBV7-6,TRBJ2-3,few,TRBD2,CASSFVLAGITDTQYF,TGTGCCAGCAGCTTCGTACTAGCGGGGATCACAGATACGCAGTATTTT
TRBV10-3,TRBJ1-1,few,-,CASEEGLDTEAFF,TGTGCCTCTGAAGAAGGGCTGGACACTGAAGCTTTCTTT
TRBV3-1,TRBJ1-5,many,-,CASSHSYSNQPQHF,TGCGCCAGCAGCCACTCCTATAGCAATCAGCCCCAGCATTTT
TRBV19,TRBJ2-7,-,-,CASSNPSGQVYEQYF,TGTGCCAGTAGTAACCCCAGTGGGCAGGTCTACGAGCAGTACTTC
TRBV27,TRBJ2-7,many,-,CASSLSGTGLYEQYF,TGTGCCAGCAGTTTATCGGGAACAGGGCTATACGAGCAGTACTTC
TRBV28,TRBJ2-1,once,TRBD2,CASSTSGAGGGDEQFF,TGTGCCAGCAGTACCTCTGGGGCGGGAGGTGGTGATGAGCAGTTCTTC
TRBV13,TRBJ2-1,few,-,CASSDRTVPYNEQFF,TGTGCCAGCAGCGACCGGACAGTACCTTACAATGAGCAGTTCTTC
TRBV6-2/TRBV6-3,TRBJ1-2,-,-,CASILDRSDGYIF,TGTGCCAGCATTCTCGACAGATCCGATGGCTACATCTTC
TRBV7-9,TRBJ1-4,few,-,CASSLVGGTNEKLFF,TGTGCCAGCAGCTTAGTTGGGGGGACTAATGAAAAACTGTTTTTT